The source of this T cell receptor (beta chain) is a study of molecular identifiers for immune sequencing clone quantification. Study in general: Naive CD8 RNA (approximately 20,000 or 100,000 cells) was divided into five aliquots, with four sequenced.

It was with previously described methods and listed TCR primers that bulk TCR libraries were made. MiXCR, applied by TCRdb to the PCR reads, yields one record per CDR3 protein. The repertoire holds around 470,000 distinct CDR3 sequences, roughly 25% seen once, with about 0.75% in the top ten. Germline values: CDR1 SGDLS, CDR2 YYNGEE. The CDR3 is 15 amino acids. V lost 0 bases and J lost 4; bases outside the gene matches: 0. Sequencing libraries of naive CD8 cells derived from about 20,000 to 1,000,000 sorted cells with 10%, 30% or 50% RNA. The TCR was taken from a human donor in good health. Some libraries in this study had Jurkat cell RNA spiked in. Sequencing used naive CD8+ T cells from blood, with Jurkat cell RNA spiked in. Subset here: FACS-sorted CD8+CD4-CCR7+CD45RA+ naive T cells. This chain uses TRBV9 with TRBJ2-7; 14 bases map to TRBD2. CDR3 protein: CASSVGTSGRYEQYF. CDR3 DNA: TGTGCCAGCAGCGTAGGGACTAGCGGGAGGTACGAGCAGTACTTC.